This T cell receptor (beta chain) was identified in a study of blood T cell repertoires in COVID-19. In the study overall: The United States, Italy and Spain supplied acute and convalescent COVID-19 samples. PBMCs, B-cell-depleted T cells, or T cells were the source of the cDNA or gDNA that made up the material.

Under the authors' procedure: How many nucleated cells were present was estimated from reference gene primer amplification. The data were produced by immunoSEQ multiplex PCR, yet TCRdb's version contains in-frame clones alone and is incomplete. V and J calls and clone size are as listed in that table; D and trimming were resolved from the DNA. The repertoire has over 250,000 clones, 80% to 90% of them found once; the top ten carry 9.5% to 11%. Germline CDR1 and CDR2: GTSNPN and SVGIG (reference sequence). V was pared by 0 bases and J by 5 bases, with 14 bases between. This CDR3 has 15 residues. The sequence derives from a woman in her seventies with acute or convalescent COVID-19. The sequenced material came from peripheral blood. The J gene is TRBJ1-5, the V gene TRBV30; no reliable D call. DNA of the CDR3: TGTGCCTGGAGTGTACCTGGGCAGACCTATCAGCCCCAGCATTTT. It yields the protein CAWSVPGQTYQPQHF.